This T cell receptor beta chain appears in the sequencing data of a study of T cells in tuberculosis. Clones were read by immunoSEQ multiplex PCR, and TCRdb kept only the in-frame ones, dropping some. Of 35,000 to 40,000 clones listed, approximately 94% were seen once; the top ten hold 9% to 13%. J gave up 3 bases and V 1 base, and 8 bases lay outside the gene matches. The germline V gene encodes CDR1 SGHTA and CDR2 FQGNSA. The CDR3 contains 16 residues. J is TRBJ2-7 and V is TRBV7-2; TRBD1 aligns across 8 bases. The TCR comes from a donor aged 10-30 years with latent tuberculosis or without tuberculosis infection. Some clones in this sample may be carry-over from other donors' samples. The sequenced sample consisted of PBMCs. CDR3 DNA: TGTGCCAGCAGCTTAGATTTTGCAGGGGGCCTCTACGAGCAGTACTTC. Translated: CASSLDFAGGLYEQYF.